The next 17 T cell receptor beta chains were all read from a single sample in a study of blood T cell repertoires in COVID-19. Only in-frame clones appear in the TCRdb table, and some are missing; sequencing was by immunoSEQ multiplex PCR. This sample has 200,000 to 250,000 clones, with about 90% found just once. The sample consisted of PBMCs or T cells enriched from blood (not recorded which). These TCRs come from a woman aged 45-59 years with acute COVID-19.

This clone has just one count. V gene TRBV25-1 combines with J gene TRBJ1-3; possibly TRBD1 for D (6 bases). V was trimmed by 7 bases and J by 5 bases, leaving 12 bases between them. This CDR3 is built from 13 residues. Germline V CDR1 and CDR2: MGHDK, SYGVNS. Written as DNA, the CDR3 is TGTGCCAGCACCCACAGGGTGAGAAACACCATATATTTT. Its translation is CASTHRVRNTIYF.

The rearrangement joins TRBV28 to TRBJ2-3; no reliable D call. The CDR3 consists of 12 residues. Per the germline V gene, CDR1 is MDHEN and CDR2 is SYDVKM. The germline V and J ends were trimmed by 6 bases and 3 bases, with 7 bases remaining between them. In nucleotides, the CDR3 is TGTGCCAGCAGCCTAGTGACAGATACGCAGTATTTT. Translation: CASSLVTDTQYF.

J is TRBJ1-6 and V is TRBV18; 7 positions agree with TRBD1. V shed 6 bases, J shed 5 bases, and the junction held 7 bases outside the gene matches. CDR1 is KGHSH, CDR2 LQKENI, per germline. The CDR3 contains 15 residues. CDR3 in amino acids: CASSPFGTDNSPLHF. The CDR3 nucleotides are TGTGCCAGCTCCCCGTTCGGGACAGATAATTCACCCCTCCACTTT.

The gene calls are TRBV2 and TRBJ1-5; D unresolved. The V and J ends lost 1 base and 0 bases respectively, with 4 bases between them. The V gene's germline CDR1 is SNHLY and CDR2 FYNNEI. This CDR3 contains 14 residues. The CDR3 protein is CASSEGYSNQPQHF. The CDR3 DNA follows: TGTGCCAGCAGTGAAGGTTATAGCAATCAGCCCCAGCATTTT.

This sequence joins TRBV9 and TRBJ2-1; weak D call: TRBD1 (6 bases). The ends were cut back, 6 bases at V and 0 bases at J, with 16 bases in the middle. This CDR3 has 16 residues. Germline CDR1 is SGDLS and CDR2 is YYNGEE. CDR3 coding DNA: TGTGCCAGCAATCTAGCTAGGGGGAACTCCTACAATGAGCAGTTCTTC. Its translation: CASNLARGNSYNEQFF.

V is TRBV7-8 and J is TRBJ2-7, with D possibly TRBD2 on 5 matching bases. This CDR3 has 12 residues. Trimming stripped 0 bases from V and 5 bases from J, with 5 bases between. Germline CDR1 and CDR2: SGHVS and FQNEAQ. The CDR3 region is CASSLARDEQYF. Here the CDR3 DNA reads TGTGCCAGCAGCTTAGCGAGGGACGAGCAGTACTTC.

V gene TRBV7-9 combines with J gene TRBJ1-6; 7 nucleotides match TRBD1. Germline CDR1 and CDR2: SEHNR and FQNEAQ (reference sequence). Unmatched junction bases numbered 8, after V lost 2 bases and J lost 7 bases. The CDR3 is 16 amino acids. CDR3 nucleotides: TGTGCCAGCAGCTTAACCTCCGGGACAGCGAATTCACCCCTCCACTTT. Translating gives CASSLTSGTANSPLHF.

The rearrangement links TRBV3-1 (or the pseudogene TRBV3-2) to TRBJ1-4, with 7 nucleotides matching TRBD1. The CDR3 loop spans 15 amino acids. Losses at the gene ends were 2 bases for V and 5 bases for J; bases not matched to a gene: 5. Germline V CDR1 and CDR2: LGHDT, YNNKEL (reference sequence). CDR3 residues: CASSQNRGLNEKLFF. In DNA, the CDR3 is TGTGCCAGCAGCCAAAACAGGGGACTGAATGAAAAACTGTTTTTT.

The chain employs TRBV5-1 and TRBJ1-2; D is perhaps TRBD1 (5 bases). This CDR3 has 15 residues. V was shortened by 0 bases and J by 0 bases, with 9 bases between the two germline ends. Germline assignment: CDR1 SGHRS and CDR2 YFSETQ. This chain's CDR3 is CASSLGQPTNYGYTF. CDR3 coding DNA: TGCGCCAGCAGCTTGGGACAGCCAACTAACTATGGCTACACCTTC. The entire variable domain, with the rest obtained from reference TRBV5-1 and TRBJ1-2, is as follows: KAGVTQTPRYLIKTRGQQVTLSCSPISGHRSVSWYQQTPGQGLQFLFEYFSETQRNKGNFPGRFSGRQFSNSRSEMNVSTLELGDSALYLCASSLGQPTNYGYTFGSGTRLTVV.

This clone was counted a single time. The CDR3 region has the DNA TGTGCCAGCATCCCACTGGGACAGGCAAAGAACACTGAAGCTTTCTTT. Its protein product is CASIPLGQAKNTEAFF. The chain carries TRBV2 and TRBJ1-1; 8 bases match TRBD1. The CDR3 is 16 residues long. J lost 1 base, V lost 7 bases, and 11 bases had no gene match. CDR1 and CDR2 from the germline V gene are SNHLY and FYNNEI.

The V gene is TRBV21-1, the J gene TRBJ1-1; no check of the table's D call, TRBD1, against the DNA was made. TRBV21-1 is a pseudogene. The CDR3 is made up of 17 amino acids. The CDR3 spells CASSAHREGVVDTEAFF. In DNA form, the CDR3 reads TGTGCCAGCAGCGCTCACAGGGAAGGCGTAGTGGACACTGAAGCTTTCTTT.

This clone appeared once. J is TRBJ2-3 and V is TRBV29-1; 10 bases fit TRBD1. The germline CDR1 and CDR2 sequences are SQVTM and ANQGSEA. V shed 7 bases and J 6 bases; nucleotides not matched to a gene: 7. This CDR3 comprises 13 residues. The CDR3 region has the DNA TGCAGCGGCGGACAGGGGGAGTGGGATACGCAGTATTTT. Translation: CSGGQGEWDTQYF.

The V gene is TRBV19, the J gene TRBJ1-5, with D unclear. This CDR3 comprises 13 residues. CDR1 and CDR2 (germline): LNHDA, SQIVND (reference sequence). Between the trimmed V and J ends, which lost 6 bases and 0 bases, there was a span of 6 bases. CDR3 DNA sequence: TGTGCCAGTAGAGACTATAGCAATCAGCCCCAGCATTTT. Amino acids: CASRDYSNQPQHF.

CDR3 loop: CASSARLAGYNEQFF. The CDR3, as DNA: TGTGCCAGCAGTGCCCGACTAGCGGGGTACAATGAGCAGTTCTTC. V gene TRBV28 combines with J gene TRBJ2-1; 11 bases line up with TRBD2. Germline CDR1 reads MDHEN; CDR2 reads SYDVKM. The CDR3 extends over 15 amino acids. V dropped 5 bases and J dropped 4; count of bases not matched to a gene: 4. Using reference TRBV28 and TRBJ2-1 for the parts outside the CDR3, the full variable domain is DVKVTQSSRYLVKRTGEKVFLECVQDMDHENMFWYRQDPGLGLRLIYFSYDVKMKEKGDIPEGYSVSREKKERFSLILESASTNQTSMYLCASSARLAGYNEQFFGPGTRLTVL.

V usage is TRBV5-1 and J usage is TRBJ1-1; TRBD1 agrees at 9 bases. V gave up 1 base and J gave up 1 base; unmatched junction bases: 2. Germline CDR1 and CDR2: SGHRS and YFSETQ. The CDR3 runs to 15 residues. The CDR3: CASSLSGQGNTEAFF. CDR3 bases: TGCGCCAGCAGCTTGTCGGGACAGGGGAACACTGAAGCTTTCTTT.

The chain employs TRBV28 and TRBJ2-7, with D maybe TRBD2 (6 bases). Between the trimmed V and J ends, which lost 2 bases and 1 base, there was a span of 12 bases. The CDR3 runs to 15 residues. Per the germline V gene, CDR1 is MDHEN and CDR2 is SYDVKM. The CDR3 here is CASSLPAGLSYEQYF. For the CDR3, the DNA is TGTGCCAGCAGTTTACCGGCGGGACTGTCCTACGAGCAGTACTTC.

The J gene is TRBJ1-2, the V gene TRBV7-3; 11 nucleotides line up with TRBD1. This CDR3 region has 13 residues. J gave up 8 bases and V 5 bases, and 4 bases lay outside the gene matches. The germline V gene encodes CDR1 SGHTA and CDR2 FQGTGA. CDR3 sequence (DNA): TGTGCCAGCAGCCCGGGACAGGGGGAAGGCTACACCTTC. This sequence encodes CASSPGQGEGYTF.